The 15 T cell receptor beta chains below were found in one sample sequenced in a study of CD8 T cells in Susac syndrome (dated by TCRdb to the late 2010s). The library was obtained by the immunoSEQ multiplex PCR assay. RNA was extracted with the RNeasy kit and about 0.5 to 1 ug was reverse transcribed using random hexamers. TCRdb passed the public sequencing reads through fastp at Q25 and MiXCR, retaining productive beta sequences. Rows with a matching CDR3 protein are joined into one entry that keeps the most common DNA and genes. The sample contains roughly 200,000 distinct CDR3 sequences, 90% to 95% of them found a single time. Around 0.085% of the sample goes to the ten largest clones. The sequenced material came from CD4+ T cells from PBMCs. The receptor source for this set is a human donor with Susac syndrome.

The J gene is TRBJ1-5, the V gene TRBV7-2, with 11 bases aligning to TRBD1. The ends lost 6 bases at V and 6 bases at J; junction bases unmatched: 7. Germline CDR1 is SGHTA and CDR2 is FQGNSA. This CDR3 region has 15 residues. This CDR3 reads CASSRDRGFGQPQHF. The CDR3 bases are TGTGCCAGCAGTCGGGACAGGGGGTTCGGTCAGCCCCAGCATTTT.

CDR3 bases: TGTGCCAGCAGCCTAGACAGGGATTCGAATGGCTACACCTTC. This codes for CASSLDRDSNGYTF. The chain employs TRBV3-1 and TRBJ1-2; TRBD1 matches at 7 bases. This CDR3 is built from 14 residues. Germline V gene lookup returns CDR1 LGHDT and CDR2 YNNKEL (reference sequence). V lost 4 bases, J lost 6 bases, and 8 bases stayed unmatched.

The chain carries TRBV6-5 and TRBJ2-3, with 10 bases that match TRBD1. Germline lookup yields CDR1 MNHEY and CDR2 SVGAGI. The junction had 4 bases not matched to a gene; V was cut back by 4 bases and J by 0 bases. The CDR3 is made up of 16 amino acids. The DNA of the CDR3 is TGTGCCAGCAGTTTGGGGACAGGGGCTAGCACAGATACGCAGTATTTT. Translating gives CASSLGTGASTDTQYF.

This rearrangement joins TRBV7-3 to TRBJ2-7; D is unresolved. The CDR3 has 16 residues. V was trimmed by 2 bases and J by 1 base, leaving 15 bases between them. Germline lookup yields CDR1 SGHTA and CDR2 FQGTGA. The chain's CDR3 is CASSLLFIRVSYEQYF. CDR3 coding DNA: TGTGCCAGCAGCTTATTGTTCATAAGGGTTTCCTACGAGCAGTACTTC.

The chain carries TRBV20-1 and TRBJ2-1; D may correspond to TRBD1 or TRBD2 (6 bases each). In germline, CDR1 is DFQATT, CDR2 SNEGSKA (reference sequence). The CDR3 is made up of 13 amino acids. V gave up 7 bases and J gave up 0 bases, with 10 bases separating them. The CDR3 DNA reads as TGCAGTGAAGGGGGGAGCTCCTACAATGAGCAGTTCTTC. Amino acid sequence: CSEGGSSYNEQFF.

The V gene is TRBV12-3 or TRBV12-4, the J gene TRBJ2-1; D is uncertain. The CDR3 is 12 amino acids. V was trimmed by 1 base and J by 10 bases, leaving 8 bases between them. The CDR3 sequence: CASSLVVGEQFF. CDR3 sequence (DNA): TGTGCCAGCAGTTTAGTTGTCGGAGAGCAGTTCTTC.

The V call is TRBV28, the J call TRBJ2-7, with 9 bases aligning to TRBD1. The CDR3 length is 14 residues. Germline trimming cut 8 bases from V and 2 bases from J; bases unmatched to any gene: 7. Germline CDR1 is MDHEN and CDR2 is SYDVKM. CDR3 sequence: CASLTRDRAYEQYF. The CDR3 bases are TGTGCCAGCTTAACCCGGGACAGGGCCTACGAGCAGTACTTC. Based on the CDR3 plus reference TRBV28 and TRBJ2-7, the full variable domain is DVKVTQSSRYLVKRTGEKVFLECVQDMDHENMFWYRQDPGLGLRLIYFSYDVKMKEKGDIPEGYSVSREKKERFSLILESASTNQTSMYLCASLTRDRAYEQYFGPGTRLTVT.

The V call is TRBV7-2, the J call TRBJ2-3; D unresolved. The CDR3 is 13 residues long. Trimming removed 5 bases from V and 4 bases from J, with 10 bases in between. Germline loops: CDR1 SGHTA, CDR2 FQGNSA. The CDR3 spells CASSTPIADTQYF. CDR3 coding DNA: TGTGCCAGCAGCACCCCTATAGCAGATACGCAGTATTTT.

This chain links TRBV19 with TRBJ1-5, with 8 bases that match TRBD1. Trimming removed 2 bases from V and 2 bases from J; junction bases left unmatched: 5. Germline CDR1 reads LNHDA; CDR2 reads SQIVND (reference sequence). The CDR3 sequence is 16 residues long. CDR3 nucleotide sequence: TGTGCCAGTAGTATAAGACAGGGGACAGGCAATCAGCCCCAGCATTTT. Encoded protein: CASSIRQGTGNQPQHF.

This chain uses TRBV6-5 with TRBJ2-7; possible D gene TRBD1, 6 bases. The CDR3 is 16 residues long. Germline CDR1 and CDR2: MNHEY and SVGAGI. V was pared by 1 base and J by 2 bases, with 15 bases between. The CDR3 DNA sequence: TGTGCCAGCAGTTACTTTACAGGGACCACGACCTACGAGCAGTACTTC. It translates to CASSYFTGTTTYEQYF.

The chain carries TRBV19 and TRBJ1-2, with no clear D. CDR1 and CDR2 from the germline V gene are LNHDA and SQIVND (reference sequence). Trimming pared 8 bases from V and 4 bases from J, leaving 14 bases between. This CDR3 is 13 amino acids long. The CDR3 nucleotides are TGTGCCAGTGATACCGTCGGCGGCTATGGCTACACCTTC. Translating gives CASDTVGGYGYTF.

The CDR3 nucleotides read TGTGCCAGCAGCGATTTACGGACTAGCGGGAGTTGGGCAGATACGCAGTATTTT. Amino acids: CASSDLRTSGSWADTQYF. This chain uses TRBV7-9 with TRBJ2-3; 13 positions match TRBD2. Trimming removed 5 bases from V and 4 bases from J; junction bases left unmatched: 12. This CDR3 has 18 residues. CDR1 and CDR2 from the germline V gene are SEHNR and FQNEAQ (reference sequence).

The V and J genes are TRBV5-1 and TRBJ2-7; 13 bases are shared with TRBD2. The V gene's germline CDR1 is SGHRS and CDR2 YFSETQ. The CDR3 totals 15 residues. Trimming at V came to 4 bases and at J to 3 bases, leaving 4 bases not matched to a gene. CDR3 in amino acids: CASSMGLAGHYEQYF. The CDR3 coding sequence is TGCGCCAGCAGCATGGGACTAGCGGGACACTACGAGCAGTACTTC.

This clonotype came up once. The V and J genes are TRBV3-1 and TRBJ1-1; D gene unclear. Looked up from germline, CDR1 is LGHDT and CDR2 is YNNKEL (reference sequence). The CDR3 totals 14 residues. Trimming left V 4 bases short and J 3 bases short, with 12 bases between. The CDR3: CASSPSYGDTEAFF. CDR3 DNA sequence: TGTGCCAGCAGCCCGAGTTACGGGGACACTGAAGCTTTCTTT.

The chain uses TRBV20-1 and TRBJ2-3; no clear D gene. V lost 4 bases and J lost 2, with 10 bases in between. Germline V gene sequence: CDR1 DFQATT, CDR2 SNEGSKA (reference sequence). The CDR3 contains 13 residues. The CDR3 loop is CSATGPDTDTQYF. The CDR3 bases are TGCAGTGCTACCGGGCCTGACACAGATACGCAGTATTTT.